What follows are 8 T cell receptor beta chains derived from one specimen sequenced in a study of beta chain features in type 1 diabetes. Reverse transcribing all isolated RNA meant expressed TCRB transcripts were sequenced. Some clones are missing from TCRdb's copy, which holds only in-frame ones; the method was immunoSEQ multiplex PCR. The repertoire includes around 430,000 clones, 30% of them detected once, and almost 0.065% sits in the top ten. Sequencing was performed on naive CD4+ T cells from blood. All receptors derive from a man aged 18 to 35 in good health.

Concerning this clone itself: This sample also contains other DNA sequences that code for the same CDR3. The chain carries TRBV5-1 and TRBJ2-5, with TRBD2 identical over 14 bases. The CDR3 has 15 residues. V gave up 3 bases and J gave up 4 bases; unmatched junction bases: 2. From germline, CDR1 is SGHRS and CDR2 YFSETQ. For the CDR3, the DNA is TGCGCCAGCAGCTCAGGACTAGCGGGAGGAGAGACCCAGTACTTC. This translates into CASSSGLAGGETQYF.

The V call is TRBV30, the J call TRBJ2-1; the D is unclear. The CDR3 contains 13 residues. Trimming took off 3 bases at V and 1 base at J, with 7 bases between the two ends. CDR1 and CDR2 from the germline V gene are GTSNPN and SVGIG (reference sequence). For the CDR3, the DNA is TGTGCCTGGAGGGCTGTGTCCTACAATGAGCAGTTCTTC. As protein: CAWRAVSYNEQFF.

This clone was counted only a few times. This chain uses TRBV30 with TRBJ2-7, with 7 bases fitting TRBD1. Trimming took 4 bases from V and 3 from J; bases not matched to a gene: 3. CDR1 and CDR2 from the germline V gene are GTSNPN and SVGIG (reference sequence). This CDR3 region has 12 residues. CDR3 coding DNA: TGTGCCTGGATGACAGGGATCTACGAGCAGTACTTC. This codes for CAWMTGIYEQYF.

There are a few counts of this clone. Other DNA sequences in the sample encode the same CDR3. The chain combines TRBV7-2 with TRBJ2-1; D not certain. Trimming removed 3 bases from V and 1 base from J, with 1 base in between. The CDR3 covers 12 residues. Germline assignment: CDR1 SGHTA and CDR2 FQGNSA. CDR3 nucleotides: TGTGCCAGCAGCTTGTCCTACAATGAGCAGTTCTTC. Translated: CASSLSYNEQFF.

The V call is TRBV4-3, the J call TRBJ2-1; 11 nucleotides align to TRBD2. V gave up 4 bases and J gave up 5 bases; unmatched junction bases: 10. Germline values: CDR1 LGHNA, CDR2 YSLEER. CDR3 length equals 17 residues. The CDR3 region is CASSPRTSGRSHNEQFF. In DNA form, the CDR3 reads TGCGCCAGCAGCCCGCGAACTAGCGGGAGATCACACAATGAGCAGTTCTTC.

This chain links TRBV7-9 with TRBJ2-1, with 10 nucleotides matching TRBD2. Germline V gene sequence: CDR1 SEHNR, CDR2 FQNEAQ (reference sequence). The CDR3 covers 16 residues. Trimming at V came to 2 bases and at J to 3 bases, leaving 4 bases not matched to a gene. The CDR3 sequence is CASSLLAGVIYNEQFF. The CDR3 DNA sequence: TGTGCCAGCAGCTTACTAGCGGGAGTAATCTACAATGAGCAGTTCTTC.

V is TRBV29-1 and J is TRBJ2-7, with D tentatively TRBD2 (5 bases). The CDR3 is 12 residues long. Germline assignment: CDR1 SQVTM and CDR2 ANQGSEA. With 5 bases removed from V and 5 bases from J, the gap between germline ends came to 13 bases. CDR3 nucleotides: TGCAGCGTTCAACTAGTAAGGAACGAGCAGTACTTC. Its protein product is CSVQLVRNEQYF.

This sequence joins TRBV5-6 and TRBJ2-4; 7 nucleotides align to TRBD1. The CDR3 is 15 residues long. V lost 4 bases to trimming and J lost 4 bases; unmatched junction nucleotides: 8. Germline assignment: CDR1 SGHDT and CDR2 YYEEEE. CDR3 region: CASSEPGTAKNIQYF. CDR3 nucleotide sequence: TGTGCCAGCAGCGAACCCGGGACAGCAAAAAACATTCAGTACTTC.